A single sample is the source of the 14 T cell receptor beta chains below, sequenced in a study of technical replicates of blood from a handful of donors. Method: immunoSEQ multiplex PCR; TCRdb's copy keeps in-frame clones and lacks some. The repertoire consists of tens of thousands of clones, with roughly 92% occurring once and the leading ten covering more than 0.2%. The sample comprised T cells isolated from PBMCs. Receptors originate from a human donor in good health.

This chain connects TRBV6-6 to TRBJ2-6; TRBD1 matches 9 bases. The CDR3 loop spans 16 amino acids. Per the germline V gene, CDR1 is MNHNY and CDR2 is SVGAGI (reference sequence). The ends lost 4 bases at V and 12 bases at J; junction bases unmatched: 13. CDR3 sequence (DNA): TGTGCCAGCAGTTCCACCCGAACAGGGGGCTATCCCGTCCTGACTTTC. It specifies CASSSTRTGGYPVLTF.

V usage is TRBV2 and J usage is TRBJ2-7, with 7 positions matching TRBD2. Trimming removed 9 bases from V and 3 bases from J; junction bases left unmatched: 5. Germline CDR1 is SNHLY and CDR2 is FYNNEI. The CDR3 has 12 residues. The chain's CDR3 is CASRLADYEQYF. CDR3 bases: TGTGCCAGTAGACTAGCAGACTACGAGCAGTACTTC.

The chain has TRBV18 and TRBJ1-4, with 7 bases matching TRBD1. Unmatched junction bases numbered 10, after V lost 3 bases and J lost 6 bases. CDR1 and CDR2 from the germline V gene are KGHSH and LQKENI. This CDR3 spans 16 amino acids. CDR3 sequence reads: CASSPNFGQDDEKLFF. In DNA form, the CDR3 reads TGTGCCAGCTCACCTAACTTCGGACAGGACGATGAAAAACTGTTTTTT.

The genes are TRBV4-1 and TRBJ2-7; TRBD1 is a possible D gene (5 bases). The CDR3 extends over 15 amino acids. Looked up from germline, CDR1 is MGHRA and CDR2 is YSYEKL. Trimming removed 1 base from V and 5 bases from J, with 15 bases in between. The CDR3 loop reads CASSQGVGQNHEQYF. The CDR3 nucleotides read TGCGCCAGCAGCCAAGGGGTGGGGCAGAACCACGAGCAGTACTTC.

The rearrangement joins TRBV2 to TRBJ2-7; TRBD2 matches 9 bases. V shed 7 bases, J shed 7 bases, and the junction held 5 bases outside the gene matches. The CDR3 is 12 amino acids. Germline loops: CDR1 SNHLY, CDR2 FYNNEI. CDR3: CASNRGGEEQYF. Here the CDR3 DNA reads TGTGCCAGCAATCGCGGGGGGGAAGAGCAGTACTTC.

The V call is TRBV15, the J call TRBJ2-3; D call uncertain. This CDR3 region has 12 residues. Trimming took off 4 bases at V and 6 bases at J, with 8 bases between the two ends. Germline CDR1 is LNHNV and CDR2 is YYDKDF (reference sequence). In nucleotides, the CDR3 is TGTGCCACCAGCATCAGCAGGGATACGCAGTATTTT. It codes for CATSISRDTQYF.

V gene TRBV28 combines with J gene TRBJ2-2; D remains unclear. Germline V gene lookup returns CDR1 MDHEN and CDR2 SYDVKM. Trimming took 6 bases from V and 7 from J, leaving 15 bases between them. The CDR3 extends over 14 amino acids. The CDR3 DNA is TGTGCCAGCAGCTCCTCACTTGGGCACGGGGAGCTGTTTTTT. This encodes CASSSSLGHGELFF.

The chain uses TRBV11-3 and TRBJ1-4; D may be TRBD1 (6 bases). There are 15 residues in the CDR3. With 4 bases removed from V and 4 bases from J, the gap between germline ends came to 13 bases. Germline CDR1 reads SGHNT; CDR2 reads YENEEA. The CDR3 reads CASSSSGQFNEKLFF. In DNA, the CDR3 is TGTGCCAGCAGCTCCTCTGGACAGTTTAATGAAAAACTGTTTTTT.

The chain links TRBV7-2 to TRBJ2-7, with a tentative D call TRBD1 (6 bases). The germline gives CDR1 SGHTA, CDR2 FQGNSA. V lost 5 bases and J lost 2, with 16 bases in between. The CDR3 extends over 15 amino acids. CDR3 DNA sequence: TGTGCCAGCAGCGCGTACACAGGGTCGACCTACGAGCAGTACTTC. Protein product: CASSAYTGSTYEQYF.

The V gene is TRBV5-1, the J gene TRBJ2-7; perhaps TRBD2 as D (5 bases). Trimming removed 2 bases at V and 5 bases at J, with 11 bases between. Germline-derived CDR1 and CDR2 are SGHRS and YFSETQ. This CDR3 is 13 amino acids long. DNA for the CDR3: TGCGCCAGCAGCTTCCCCCACGGGGACGAGCAGTACTTC. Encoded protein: CASSFPHGDEQYF.

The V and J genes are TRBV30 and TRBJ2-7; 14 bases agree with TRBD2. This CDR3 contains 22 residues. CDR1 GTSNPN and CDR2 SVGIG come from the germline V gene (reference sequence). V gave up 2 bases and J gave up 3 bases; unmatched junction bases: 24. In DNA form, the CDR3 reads TGTGCCTGGAGTCTCATGTGGTCTCCATCCGGGACTAGCGGGGGTTCTCACTACGAGCAGTACTTC. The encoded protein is CAWSLMWSPSGTSGGSHYEQYF. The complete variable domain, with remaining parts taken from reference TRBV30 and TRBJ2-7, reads SQTIHQWPATLVQPVGSPLSLECTVEGTSNPNLYWYRQAAGRGLQLLFYSVGIGQISSEVPQNLSASRPQDRQFILSSKKLLLSDSGFYLCAWSLMWSPSGTSGGSHYEQYFGPGTRLTVT.

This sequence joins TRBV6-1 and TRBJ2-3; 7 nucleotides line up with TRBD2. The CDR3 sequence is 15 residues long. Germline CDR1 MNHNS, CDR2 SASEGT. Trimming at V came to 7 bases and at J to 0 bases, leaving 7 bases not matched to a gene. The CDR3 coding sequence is TGTGCCAGCACGGTGCGCGGGAGTAGCACAGATACGCAGTATTTT. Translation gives CASTVRGSSTDTQYF.

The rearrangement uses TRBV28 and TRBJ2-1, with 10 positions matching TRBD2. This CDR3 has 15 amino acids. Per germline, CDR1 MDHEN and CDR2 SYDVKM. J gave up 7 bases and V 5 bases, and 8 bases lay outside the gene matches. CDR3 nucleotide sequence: TGTGCCAGCAGTCGAGCGGGAGGGCCGGGTAATGAGCAGTTCTTC. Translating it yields CASSRAGGPGNEQFF.

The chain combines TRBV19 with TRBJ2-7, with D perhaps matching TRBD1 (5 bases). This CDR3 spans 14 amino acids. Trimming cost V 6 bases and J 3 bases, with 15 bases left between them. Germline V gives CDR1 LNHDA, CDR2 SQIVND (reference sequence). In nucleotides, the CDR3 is TGTGCCAGTAGCACTAAGGGGCTCCTCTACGAGCAGTACTTC. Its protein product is CASSTKGLLYEQYF. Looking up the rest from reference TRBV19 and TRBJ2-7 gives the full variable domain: DGGITQSPKYLFRKEGQNVTLSCEQNLNHDAMYWYRQDPGQGLRLIYYSQIVNDFQKGDIAEGYSVSREKKESFPLTVTSAQKNPTAFYLCASSTKGLLYEQYFGPGTRLTVT.